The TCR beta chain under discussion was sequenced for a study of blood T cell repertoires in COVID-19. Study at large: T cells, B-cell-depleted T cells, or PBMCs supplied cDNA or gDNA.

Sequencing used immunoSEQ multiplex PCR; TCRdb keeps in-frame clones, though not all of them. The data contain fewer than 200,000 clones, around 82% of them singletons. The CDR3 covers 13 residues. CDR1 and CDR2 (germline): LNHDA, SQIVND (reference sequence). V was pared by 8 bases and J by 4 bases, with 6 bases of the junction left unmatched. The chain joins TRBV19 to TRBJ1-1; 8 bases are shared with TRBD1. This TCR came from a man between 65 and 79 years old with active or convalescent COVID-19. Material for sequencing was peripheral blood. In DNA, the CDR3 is TGTGCCAGTTATACAGGGGGGAGCACTGAAGCTTTCTTT. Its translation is CASYTGGSTEAFF.